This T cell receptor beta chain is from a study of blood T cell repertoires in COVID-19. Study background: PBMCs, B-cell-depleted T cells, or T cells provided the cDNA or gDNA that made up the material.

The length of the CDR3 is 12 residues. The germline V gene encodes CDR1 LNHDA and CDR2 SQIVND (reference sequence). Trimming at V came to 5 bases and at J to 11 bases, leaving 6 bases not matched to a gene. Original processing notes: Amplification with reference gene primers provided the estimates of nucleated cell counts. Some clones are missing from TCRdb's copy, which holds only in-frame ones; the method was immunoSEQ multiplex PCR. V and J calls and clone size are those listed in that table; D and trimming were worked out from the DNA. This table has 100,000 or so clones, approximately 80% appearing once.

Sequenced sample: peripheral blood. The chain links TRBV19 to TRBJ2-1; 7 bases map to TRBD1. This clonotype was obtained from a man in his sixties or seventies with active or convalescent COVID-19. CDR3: CASSPLQGKQFF. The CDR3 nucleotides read TGTGCCAGTAGTCCACTACAGGGGAAGCAGTTCTTC. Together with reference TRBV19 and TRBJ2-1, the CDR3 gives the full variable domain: DGGITQSPKYLFRKEGQNVTLSCEQNLNHDAMYWYRQDPGQGLRLIYYSQIVNDFQKGDIAEGYSVSREKKESFPLTVTSAQKNPTAFYLCASSPLQGKQFFGPGTRLTVL.